This TCR beta chain was sequenced in a study of graft-versus-host responses after intestinal transplantation. V dropped 1 base and J dropped 3; count of bases not matched to a gene: 4. Germline V gene data show CDR1 as SGHDT and CDR2 as YYEEEE. The CDR3 has 15 residues. Clones were sequenced by immunoSEQ multiplex PCR, and TCRdb holds only the in-frame ones, with some missing. The table shows 99,000 or so clones, with about 90% occurring only once. Findings of the study overall: Graft-donor T cell macrochimerism coincided with high graft-versus-host to host-versus-graft clonal ratios in allografts. Researchers found GvH clones in recipient marrow, and some showed up first in ileum or blood.

Points on this clone: Its antigen is not known.

The sample in question was unstimulated CD4+ T cells sorted from spleen or lymph node cells, obtained before intestinal transplant. V usage is TRBV5-6 and J usage is TRBJ2-7; 10 positions match TRBD2. The clonotype originates from a human donor who received an intestinal transplant. CDR3 protein: CASSLKASGGYEQYF. CDR3 in DNA: TGTGCCAGCAGCTTGAAAGCTAGCGGGGGCTACGAGCAGTACTTC.